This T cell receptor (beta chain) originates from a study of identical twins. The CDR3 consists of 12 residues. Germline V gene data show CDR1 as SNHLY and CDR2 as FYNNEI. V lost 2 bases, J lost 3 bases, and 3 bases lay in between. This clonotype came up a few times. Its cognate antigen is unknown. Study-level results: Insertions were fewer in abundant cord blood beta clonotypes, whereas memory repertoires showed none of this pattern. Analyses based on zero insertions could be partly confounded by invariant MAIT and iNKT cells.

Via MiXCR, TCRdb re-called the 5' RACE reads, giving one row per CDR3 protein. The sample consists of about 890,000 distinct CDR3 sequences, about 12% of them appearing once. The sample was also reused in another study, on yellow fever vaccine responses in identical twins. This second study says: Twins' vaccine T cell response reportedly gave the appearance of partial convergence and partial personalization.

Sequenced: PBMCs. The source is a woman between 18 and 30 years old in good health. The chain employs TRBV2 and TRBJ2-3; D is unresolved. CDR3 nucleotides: TGTGCCAGCAGTGAACCGACAGATACGCAGTATTTT. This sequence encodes CASSEPTDTQYF.